The sequence of this T cell receptor (beta chain) was determined in a study of graft-versus-host responses after intestinal transplantation (TCRdb year 2021). In terms of the full investigation: Recipients received multivisceral, liver-intestinal, or isolated intestinal transplants. After intestinal transplantation, graft-versus-host and host-versus-graft alloreactive T cell clones in the graft, circulation and bone marrow were tracked using bulk TCR-beta CDR3 sequencing. Rather than being sequenced by the commercial service, samples from a few later patients were sequenced in-house on an Illumina MiSeq and processed with MiXCR. The cohort enrolled about two dozen intestinal transplant recipients, one of whom was a retransplant, and 3 patients without pretransplant specimens were excluded. Donor T cell macrochimerism was defined as a peak of at least 4% donor T cells among recipient peripheral blood mononuclear cells. Every recipient was given anti-thymocyte globulin induction, then maintenance tacrolimus and steroids for about three years. Alloreactive clones were identified by sequencing pre-transplant mixed lymphocyte reaction products and comparing these products with unstimulated pre-transplant donor and recipient T cells.

For CDR1 and CDR2, the germline V gene lists SGHVS and FQNEAQ. V is trimmed back by 2 bases and J by 6 bases, and the junction contains 6 bases that no gene match accounts for. The cysteine opens and the phenylalanine closes a CDR3 of 16 amino acids. Only the CDR3 DNA is retained, 48 bases long and in frame from the first base. Results the study describes overall, beyond this receptor: GvH clones were detected in recipient bone marrow, and some of these GvH clones were observed earlier in ileal mucosa or blood, consistent with an intestinal mucosal origin. Early after transplant, declines in HvG clones were associated with peak levels of circulating GvH clones. The relatively low number and heterogeneity of intestinal transplant patients limited the conclusions. High GvH to HvG T cell clonal ratios were observed in the allografts of patients with donor T cell macrochimerism.

Details on this clone: Its antigen is currently not known. No qualities accompany the bases; no much larger clone lies one base away.

The library was obtained by the immunoSEQ multiplex PCR assay. For most patients, genomic DNA was subjected to high-throughput TCR-beta CDR3 sequencing by Adaptive Biotechnologies. In the authors' own workflow: TCR sequencing data for over 15 patients were retrieved from Adaptive's ImmunoSEQ software; a few other patients were processed with MiXCR and VDJtools. Because the origin of CDR3 nucleotide sequences shared between donor and recipient could not be assigned, those sequences were removed. At least 2-fold expansion over unstimulated cells and a minimum CFSE-low frequency of 0.002% (template counts) or 0.001% (read counts) were required for clones to be classified as alloreactive. A clone was considered mappable if detected in the sequenced pre-transplant spleen, lymph node, or MLR CFSE-low populations of the donor or recipient. Cumulative frequency of alloreactive clones was calculated as a percentage of all sequences weighted by copy number. What TCRdb holds here is the immuneACCESS table cut down to in-frame rearrangements. Part of the clones is not present; checked against another copy, under half of the missing clones reflect an unresolved V gene, and the others are unexplained. V and J calls and clone size are as listed in that table; D and trimming were resolved from the DNA. The sample contains approximately 60,000 clones, about nine tenths of them found a single time. The biggest ten clones account for 1.5% to 2% of the sample.

Dithiothreitol, EDTA incubations and collagenase D digestion were used to isolate intraepithelial and lamina propria lymphocytes from graft specimens. Bulk TCR-beta sequencing was performed on serial intestinal graft biopsy specimens collected as late as 600 days after transplant. The TCR was taken from a human patient who received an intestinal transplant, so some T cells may come from the graft donor. The chain is made from TRBV7-8 and TRBJ2-7, and TRBD2 aligns with 14 junction nucleotides. This specimen consisted of ileum tissue, obtained more than 350 days after transplant. The CDR3 region reads CASSLLSGTSGSEQYF. The nucleotide sequence is given as TGTGCCAGCAGCTTACTGTCCGGGACTAGCGGGAGCGAGCAGTACTTC.